This T cell receptor beta chain derives from a study of T-cell reconstitution after alpha-beta-depleted transplantation in children. Study-wide results and caveats: The study reportedly traced alpha-beta T cells about two months after transplant to several hundred expanded graft clones. Surviving recipient T cells and intrathymic progenitors accounted for some patients' high TCRbeta diversity at day 60. One year after transplant, T-cell counts and diversity came mostly from newly produced T cells.

After removal of 3 bases from V and 3 bases from J, the junction contained 10 bases not matched to a gene. Germline CDR1 is SGHDT and CDR2 is YYEEEE. This CDR3 is 16 amino acids long. Ten or more counts support this clonotype. Its antigen is as yet unknown. The TCRbeta library incorporated unique molecular identifiers. Using its own MiXCR run on the PCR reads, TCRdb lists one record per CDR3 protein. The sample consists of around 100,000 distinct CDR3 sequences, approximately 8% of them appearing once. This specimen was PBMCs, taken before TCRalphabeta/CD19-depleted stem cell transplant. This receptor was taken from a boy aged 2 to 10 with acute lymphoblastic leukemia, due to receive a stem cell transplant. The chain recombines TRBV5-6 with TRBJ2-7; TRBD1 agrees at 9 bases. CDR3 nucleotides: TGTGCCAGCAGCTCACCACCGGGACAGGGAGGCTACGAGCAGTACTTC. It yields the protein CASSSPPGQGGYEQYF.